The source of this TCR beta chain is a study of Ad26.COV2.S vaccination and SARS-CoV-2 variants. On the study more broadly: Vaccine-arm donor from the placebo-controlled COV1001 Ad26.COV2.S trial. Study results and caveats: Recipients of vaccine and of placebo showed similar breadth of their non-spike TCR repertoires.

Generated by immunoSEQ multiplex PCR, the TCRdb table keeps only in-frame clones and is missing some. Here the sample spans more than 250,000 clones, 80% to 90% being singletons. Regarding treatment: 19 received Ad26.COV2.S at low or high dose, single or two shots; several received placebo; per-sample allocation not given. Samples analyzed were those drawn on day 63 after the first vaccine or placebo injection. The individual, an adult aged 18-55 years, was a donor in Boston. Remarks on this clone: Its antigen is as yet unknown.

The material sequenced was peripheral blood, taken in a trial of Ad26.COV2.S vaccine versus placebo. This receptor was taken from a person between 18 and 65 years old who received the Ad26.COV2.S COVID-19 vaccine or a placebo.

CDR3 loop: CASSLAPFDTRDTEAFF. CDR3 nucleotides: TGTGCCAGCAGCTTAGCCCCATTCGACACGAGGGACACTGAAGCTTTCTTT. This chain uses TRBV7-9 with TRBJ1-1; D not resolved. Germline lookup yields CDR1 SEHNR and CDR2 FQNEAQ (reference sequence). Trimming took off 0 bases at V and 3 bases at J, with 17 bases between the two ends. This CDR3 spans 17 amino acids.